Below, 25 T cell receptor beta chains from the same sample are listed, as sequenced in a study of T cell responses to AZD1222 COVID-19 vaccine (dated by TCRdb to the early 2020s). Library preparation was by the immunoSEQ multiplex PCR assay. As stored in TCRdb, this immuneACCESS dataset retains in-frame rearrangements with V and J assigned. A fraction of the clones does not appear; measured against another copy, unresolved V genes explain less than half of the discrepancy, and the remainder lacks a known reason. This sample is represented by 70,000 to 95,000 clones; 88% of them were singletons. The top ten hold around 5.1% of the sample. Interpreted using the paper, the time point label stands for: baseline before first vaccination. Interpreted using the paper, the treatment or condition label stands for: meningococcal conjugate vaccine given as trial control. The specimen comprised peripheral blood, sampled on day 0 of MenACWY control vaccination. The receptors shown here come from an adult in good health.

The chain has TRBV18 and TRBJ2-2; no firm D call. V was pared by 3 bases and J by 5 bases, with 13 bases between. This CDR3 comprises 15 residues. Germline V gene data show CDR1 as KGHSH and CDR2 as LQKENI. Here the CDR3 DNA reads TGTGCCAGCTCACCCCGGCAGATTGGAACCGGGGAGCTGTTTTTT. The encoded protein is CASSPRQIGTGELFF.

The rearrangement uses TRBV28 and TRBJ2-3; D is possibly TRBD1 (6 bases). Germline assignment: CDR1 MDHEN and CDR2 SYDVKM. The CDR3 has 15 residues. Trimming pared 2 bases from V and 2 bases from J, leaving 11 bases between. The CDR3 here is CASSLEQGATDTQYF. CDR3 coding DNA: TGTGCCAGCAGTTTAGAACAGGGTGCCACAGATACGCAGTATTTT. Filled out from reference TRBV28 and TRBJ2-3, the complete variable domain reads DVKVTQSSRYLVKRTGEKVFLECVQDMDHENMFWYRQDPGLGLRLIYFSYDVKMKEKGDIPEGYSVSREKKERFSLILESASTNQTSMYLCASSLEQGATDTQYFGPGTRLTVL.

The chain joins TRBV19 to TRBJ1-2; D is possibly TRBD1 (5 bases). Per germline, CDR1 LNHDA and CDR2 SQIVND (reference sequence). Trimming stripped 5 bases from V and 6 bases from J, with 13 bases between. The CDR3 runs 13 residues. CDR3 region: CASSFRGADGYTF. In DNA form, the CDR3 reads TGTGCCAGTAGTTTTCGAGGGGCGGATGGCTACACCTTC.

The chain carries TRBV11-1 and TRBJ2-5; TRBD1 agrees at 7 bases. The germline V gene encodes CDR1 SGHAT and CDR2 FQDESV (reference sequence). The CDR3 extends over 13 amino acids. V shed 5 bases and J 5 bases; nucleotides not matched to a gene: 5. DNA for the CDR3: TGTGCCAGCAGCCCGACAGGGTTGGAGACCCAGTACTTC. Translation: CASSPTGLETQYF.

The rearrangement uses TRBV28 and TRBJ1-5; D remains ambiguous. Trimming stripped 6 bases from V and 1 base from J, with 10 bases between. CDR3 length: 14 amino acids. CDR1 is MDHEN and CDR2 is SYDVKM in the germline V gene. CDR3 amino acids: CASSPGRSNQPQHF. The DNA for the CDR3 is TGTGCCAGCAGCCCAGGACGGAGCAATCAGCCCCAGCATTTT.

The genes are TRBV20-1 and TRBJ1-5; D might be TRBD1 (5 bases). Between the trimmed V and J ends, which lost 6 bases and 8 bases, there was a span of 8 bases. The CDR3 covers 10 residues. Germline values: CDR1 DFQATT, CDR2 SNEGSKA (reference sequence). This CDR3 is CSAEGEPQHF. CDR3 in DNA: TGCAGTGCAGAAGGGGAGCCCCAGCATTTT.

The V gene is TRBV3-1 (or the pseudogene TRBV3-2), the J gene TRBJ1-3, with D hard to call. With 1 base removed from V and 0 bases from J, the gap between germline ends came to 10 bases. This CDR3 spans 16 amino acids. Looked up from germline, CDR1 is LGHDT and CDR2 is YNNKEL (reference sequence). The DNA of the CDR3 is TGTGCCAGCAGCCAAGGCCAGACGGTCTCTGGAAACACCATATATTTT. Translation gives CASSQGQTVSGNTIYF.

The rearrangement uses TRBV7-9 and TRBJ1-2, with a weak D call TRBD1 (6 bases). Trimming removed 7 bases from V and 4 bases from J, with 16 bases in between. Germline V lookup: CDR1 SEHNR, CDR2 FQNEAQ (reference sequence). The CDR3 sequence is 14 residues long. CDR3 nucleotides: TGTGCCAGCATCGACACTACAGGGTTCTATGGCTACACCTTC. It specifies CASIDTTGFYGYTF.

This chain uses TRBV6-5 with TRBJ2-4; 9 bases align to TRBD1. The CDR3 consists of 15 residues. V shed 6 bases, J shed 5 bases, and the junction held 8 bases outside the gene matches. Germline V CDR1 and CDR2: MNHEY, SVGAGI. CDR3 loop: CASSLFRDRENIQYF. CDR3 DNA sequence: TGTGCCAGCAGCCTCTTCCGGGACAGGGAAAACATTCAGTACTTC.

The chain uses TRBV27 and TRBJ2-1; 14 bases agree with TRBD2. The V gene end was trimmed by 6 bases and the J gene end by 5 bases; junction bases not matched to a gene: 12. CDR1 is MNHEY, CDR2 SMNVEV, per germline (reference sequence). This CDR3 has 18 amino acids. CDR3 sequence reads: CASSEIGTSGSSDNEQFF. DNA of the CDR3: TGTGCCAGCAGCGAAATAGGGACTAGCGGGAGTAGCGACAATGAGCAGTTCTTC.

The genes are TRBV5-1 and TRBJ1-5; TRBD1 is a possible D gene (5 bases). This CDR3 comprises 15 residues. Trimming cost V 0 bases and J 2 bases, with 9 bases left between them. Germline-derived CDR1 and CDR2 are SGHRS and YFSETQ. The CDR3 sequence is CASSLEGPGNQPQHF. The CDR3 region has the DNA TGCGCCAGCAGCTTGGAGGGGCCTGGCAATCAGCCCCAGCATTTT.

This clone was seen a single time. The chain uses TRBV7-2 and TRBJ1-1, with D hard to call. The germline V gene encodes CDR1 SGHTA and CDR2 FQGNSA. The CDR3 spans 14 residues. V was cut by 7 bases and J by 3 bases, with 15 bases left in between. The DNA of the CDR3 is TGTGCCAGCACCCTACTCGACCGGGACACTGAAGCTTTCTTT. This codes for CASTLLDRDTEAFF.

The chain couples TRBV10-1 to TRBJ2-5; D call uncertain. The CDR3 is made up of 13 amino acids. Germline V gene sequence: CDR1 WNHNN, CDR2 SYGVQD (reference sequence). V shed 3 bases and J shed 4 bases, with 9 bases lying between them. The CDR3 loop reads CASSDGSLETQYF. The CDR3 DNA sequence: TGCGCCAGCAGTGACGGCAGTTTAGAGACCCAGTACTTC.

The sample holds a few counts of this clone. The rearrangement uses TRBV4-3 and TRBJ1-4; TRBD1 might be the D (6 bases). Germline V gene data show CDR1 as LGHNA and CDR2 as YSLEER. The CDR3 covers 16 residues. Trimming pared 4 bases from V and 4 bases from J, leaving 16 bases between. CDR3 protein: CASSPAIRRGNEKLFF. DNA of the CDR3: TGCGCCAGCAGCCCCGCAATTCGCAGGGGTAATGAAAAACTGTTTTTT.

The chain combines TRBV5-5 with TRBJ2-1, with D hard to call. The length of the CDR3 is 15 residues. The germline V gene has CDR1 SGHKS and CDR2 YYEKEE (reference sequence). V lost 4 bases to trimming and J lost 0 bases, with 11 bases between them. Written as DNA, the CDR3 is TGTGCCAGCAGCGAAGGTCGAAACTCCTACAATGAGCAGTTCTTC. Amino acid sequence: CASSEGRNSYNEQFF.

The rearrangement joins TRBV19 to TRBJ2-1, with D unresolved. Trimming removed 5 bases from V and 5 bases from J, with 16 bases in between. Germline CDR1 and CDR2: LNHDA and SQIVND (reference sequence). This CDR3 spans 15 amino acids. In DNA, the CDR3 is TGTGCCAGTAGTGCCTTAGGTTTGCTCGACAATGAGCAGTTCTTC. Translated: CASSALGLLDNEQFF.

This chain uses TRBV7-8 with TRBJ1-5, with TRBD1 matching 9 bases. The CDR3 contains 15 residues. Germline V gene data show CDR1 as SGHVS and CDR2 as FQNEAQ. With V trimmed by 1 base and J by 6 bases, 4 bases remained unmatched. Here the CDR3 DNA reads TGTGCCAGCAGCTTAGTCGGGACAGGGCCTCAGCCCCAGCATTTT. It is translated as CASSLVGTGPQPQHF. The variable domain in full, completed from reference TRBV7-8 and TRBJ1-5, reads GAGVSQSPRYKVAKRGQDVALRCDPISGHVSLFWYQQALGQGPEFLTYFQNEAQLDKSGLPSDRFFAERPEGSVSTLKIQRTQQEDSAVYLCASSLVGTGPQPQHFGDGTRLSIL.

The CDR3 here is CASSSPTRDTQYF. CDR3 DNA sequence: TGTGCCAGCAGCTCCCCGACAAGGGATACGCAGTATTTT. The rearrangement joins TRBV5-5 to TRBJ2-3; D call uncertain. CDR3 length: 13 amino acids. Trimming removed 3 bases from V and 6 bases from J, with 11 bases in between. Germline V gene lookup returns CDR1 SGHKS and CDR2 YYEKEE (reference sequence).

The chain uses TRBV5-8 and TRBJ1-5; TRBD1 agrees at 7 bases. V lost 2 bases and J lost 4; bases outside the gene matches: 3. In germline, CDR1 is SGHTS, CDR2 YDEGEE. The CDR3 is made up of 14 amino acids. The CDR3 coding sequence is TGTGCCAGCAGCTTTCGGGGACAGAATCAGCCCCAGCATTTT. It specifies CASSFRGQNQPQHF.

CDR3 residues: CASSSRGESETQYF. DNA of the CDR3: TGTGCCAGCAGTTCCAGGGGGGAATCGGAGACCCAGTACTTC. The chain recombines TRBV28 with TRBJ2-5, with a possible D match to TRBD1 (7 bases). Germline CDR1 MDHEN, CDR2 SYDVKM. V shed 4 bases and J shed 5 bases, with 14 bases lying between them. This CDR3 comprises 14 residues.

The sample holds a few counts of this clone. The chain recombines TRBV5-5 with TRBJ2-7; 10 bases line up with TRBD1. Looked up from germline, CDR1 is SGHKS and CDR2 is YYEKEE (reference sequence). This CDR3 region has 16 residues. V shed 1 base and J 4 bases; nucleotides not matched to a gene: 8. The CDR3 loop reads CASSLRQTGGGYEQYF. CDR3 DNA sequence: TGTGCCAGCAGCTTGAGACAGACAGGGGGCGGTTACGAGCAGTACTTC.

The rearrangement links TRBV9 to TRBJ2-3, with 8 bases matching TRBD1. The ends lost 0 bases at V and 6 bases at J; junction bases unmatched: 6. Germline-derived CDR1 and CDR2 are SGDLS and YYNGEE. This CDR3 has 15 residues. The CDR3 nucleotides are TGTGCCAGCAGCGTAGGACAGGGGTCTTCGGATACGCAGTATTTT. It specifies CASSVGQGSSDTQYF.

This chain joins TRBV29-1 and TRBJ2-7; D possibly corresponds to TRBD2 (5 bases). The germline gives CDR1 SQVTM, CDR2 ANQGSEA. The V gene lost 4 bases and the J gene lost 3 bases, with 19 bases spanning the gap. This CDR3 comprises 15 residues. CDR3 coding DNA: TGCAGCGTTGCCTTAACATTCCGCGGACTCTACGAGCAGTACTTC. The encoded protein is CSVALTFRGLYEQYF.

In its sample, this clone was seen a few times. The chain links TRBV6-5 to TRBJ1-6; 7 positions agree with TRBD1. CDR3 length: 13 amino acids. Germline V CDR1 and CDR2: MNHEY, SVGAGI. The CDR3 loop reads CAGSTGENSPLHF. Written as DNA, the CDR3 is TGTGCGGGCAGTACAGGGGAGAATTCACCCCTCCACTTT.

V gene TRBV30 combines with J gene TRBJ1-2, with 9 bases matching TRBD1. Germline V CDR1 and CDR2: GTSNPN, SVGIG (reference sequence). V was pared by 2 bases and J by 1 base, with 8 bases of the junction left unmatched. The CDR3 runs 16 residues. CDR3 amino acids: CAWSTRPGQGNYGYTF. In DNA, the CDR3 is TGTGCCTGGAGTACCAGACCGGGACAGGGTAACTATGGCTACACCTTC.